Reported below is one T cell receptor beta chain. Antigen unknown. The record originates from a study of cytomegalovirus exposure and HLA in healthy donors. The germline V gene has CDR1 LNHNV and CDR2 YYDKDF (reference sequence). This CDR3 spans 15 amino acids. The junction had 6 bases not matched to a gene; V was cut back by 0 bases and J by 8 bases. Findings and limits, study-wide: In an earlier analysis, most TCR beta V segments were productive about 87% or about 30% of the time.

Primers: 60 Vbeta forward and 13 Jbeta reverse. This table comes from immunoSEQ multiplex PCR, and its TCRdb copy is limited to in-frame clones, with some not included. Of about 76,000 clones detected, 72% appear once; the ten largest clones hold around 10%. The gene calls are TRBV15 and TRBJ1-5; 8 positions match TRBD1. The TCR sequence derives from a woman aged 40 to 50 in good health and CMV-seropositive. Material: PBMCs. The CDR3 sequence: CATSRDLRGREPQHF. In nucleotides, the CDR3 is TGTGCCACCAGCAGAGATCTCAGGGGGCGAGAGCCCCAGCATTTT. Full variable domain (missing parts from reference TRBV15 and TRBJ1-5): DAMVIQNPRYQVTQFGKPVTLSCSQTLNHNVMYWYQQKSSQAPKLLFHYYDKDFNNEADTPDNFQSRRPNTSFCFLDIRSPGLGDTAMYLCATSRDLRGREPQHFGDGTRLSIL.